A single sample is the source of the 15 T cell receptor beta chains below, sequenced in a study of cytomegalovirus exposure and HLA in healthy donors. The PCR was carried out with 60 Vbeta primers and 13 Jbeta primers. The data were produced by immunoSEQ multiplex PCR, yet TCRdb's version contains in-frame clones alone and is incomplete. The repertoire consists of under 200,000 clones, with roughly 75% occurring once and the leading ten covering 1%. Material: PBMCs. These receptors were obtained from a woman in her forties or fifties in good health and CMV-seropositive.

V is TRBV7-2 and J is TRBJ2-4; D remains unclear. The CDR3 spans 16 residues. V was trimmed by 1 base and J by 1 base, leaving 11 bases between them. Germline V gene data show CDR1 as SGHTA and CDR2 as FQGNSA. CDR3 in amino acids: CASSLEMGRAKNIQYF. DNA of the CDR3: TGTGCCAGCAGCTTAGAGATGGGCAGGGCCAAAAACATTCAGTACTTC.

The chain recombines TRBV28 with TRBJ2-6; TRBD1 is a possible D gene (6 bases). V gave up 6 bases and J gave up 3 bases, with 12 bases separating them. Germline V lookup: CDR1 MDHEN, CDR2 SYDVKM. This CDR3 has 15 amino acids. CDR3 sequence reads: CASRKQGGGANVLTF. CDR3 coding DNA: TGTGCCAGCAGAAAACAGGGCGGTGGGGCCAACGTCCTGACTTTC. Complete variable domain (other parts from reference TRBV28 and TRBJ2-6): DVKVTQSSRYLVKRTGEKVFLECVQDMDHENMFWYRQDPGLGLRLIYFSYDVKMKEKGDIPEGYSVSREKKERFSLILESASTNQTSMYLCASRKQGGGANVLTFGAGSRLTVL.

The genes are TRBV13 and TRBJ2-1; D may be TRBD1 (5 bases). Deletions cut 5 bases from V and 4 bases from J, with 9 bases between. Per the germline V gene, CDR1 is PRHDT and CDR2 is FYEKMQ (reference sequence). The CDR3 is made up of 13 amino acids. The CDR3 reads CASSPRQYNEQFF. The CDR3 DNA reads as TGTGCCAGCAGCCCCCGACAGTACAATGAGCAGTTCTTC. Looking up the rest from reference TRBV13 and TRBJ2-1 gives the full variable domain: AAGVIQSPRHLIKEKRETATLKCYPIPRHDTVYWYQQGPGQDPQFLISFYEKMQSDKGSIPDRFSAQQFSDYHSELNMSSLELGDSALYFCASSPRQYNEQFFGPGTRLTVL.

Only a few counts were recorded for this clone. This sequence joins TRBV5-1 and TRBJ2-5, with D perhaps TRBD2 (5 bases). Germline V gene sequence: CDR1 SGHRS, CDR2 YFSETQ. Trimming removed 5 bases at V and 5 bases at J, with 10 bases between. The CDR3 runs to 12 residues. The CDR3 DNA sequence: TGCGCCAGCAGTCCGTCGGGGGAGACCCAGTACTTC. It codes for CASSPSGETQYF.

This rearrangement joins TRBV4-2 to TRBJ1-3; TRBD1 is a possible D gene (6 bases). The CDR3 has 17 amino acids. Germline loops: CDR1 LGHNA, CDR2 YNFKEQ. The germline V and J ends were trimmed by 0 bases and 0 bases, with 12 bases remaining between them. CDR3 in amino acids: CASSQDYRTASGNTIYF. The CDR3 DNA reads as TGTGCCAGCAGCCAAGATTACCGGACAGCCTCTGGAAACACCATATATTTT.

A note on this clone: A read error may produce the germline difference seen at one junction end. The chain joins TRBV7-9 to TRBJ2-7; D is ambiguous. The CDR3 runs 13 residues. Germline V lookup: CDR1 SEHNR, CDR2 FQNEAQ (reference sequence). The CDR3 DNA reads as TGTTCCAGCAGCTTAGTTGGAGCCTACGAGCAGTACTTC. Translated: CSSSLVGAYEQYF. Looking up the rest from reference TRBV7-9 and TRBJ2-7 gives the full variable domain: DTGVSQNPRHKITKRGQNVTFRCDPISEHNRLYWYRQTLGQGPEFLTYFQNEAQLEKSRLLSDRFSAERPKGSFSTLEIQRTEQGDSAMYLCSSSLVGAYEQYFGPGTRLTVT.

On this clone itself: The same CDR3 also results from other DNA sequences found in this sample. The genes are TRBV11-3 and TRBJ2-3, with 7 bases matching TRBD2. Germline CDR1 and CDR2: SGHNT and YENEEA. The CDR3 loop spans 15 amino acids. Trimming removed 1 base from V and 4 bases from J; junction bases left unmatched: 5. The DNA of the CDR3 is TGTGCCAGCAGCTTAGGGGGAGGGTTTCCAGATACGCAGTATTTT. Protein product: CASSLGGGFPDTQYF.

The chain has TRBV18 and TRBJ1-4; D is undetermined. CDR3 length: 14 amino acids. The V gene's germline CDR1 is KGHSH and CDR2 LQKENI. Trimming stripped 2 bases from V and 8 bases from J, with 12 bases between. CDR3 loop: CASSPDGGEEKLFF. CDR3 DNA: TGTGCCAGCTCACCAGACGGAGGTGAGGAAAAACTGTTTTTT.

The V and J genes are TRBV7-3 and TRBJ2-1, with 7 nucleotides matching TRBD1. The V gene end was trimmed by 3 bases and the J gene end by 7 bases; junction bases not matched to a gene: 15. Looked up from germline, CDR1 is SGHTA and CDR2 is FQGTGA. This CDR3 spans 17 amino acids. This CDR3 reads CASSFGVRGQAFNEQFF. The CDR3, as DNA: TGTGCCAGCAGCTTCGGTGTCAGAGGACAGGCTTTTAATGAGCAGTTCTTC.

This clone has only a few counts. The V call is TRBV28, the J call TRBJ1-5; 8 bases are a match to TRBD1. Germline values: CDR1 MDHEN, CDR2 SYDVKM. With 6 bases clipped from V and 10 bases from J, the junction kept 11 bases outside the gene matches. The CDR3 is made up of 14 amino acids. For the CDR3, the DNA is TGTGCCAGCAGGGATGGACAGGGCGTTCGTCCCCAGCATTTT. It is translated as CASRDGQGVRPQHF.

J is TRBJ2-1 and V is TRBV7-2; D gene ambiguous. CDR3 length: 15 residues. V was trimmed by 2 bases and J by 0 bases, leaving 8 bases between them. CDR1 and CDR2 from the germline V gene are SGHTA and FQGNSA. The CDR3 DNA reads TGTGCCAGCAGCTTAACCTTTAGCTCCTACAATGAGCAGTTCTTC. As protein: CASSLTFSSYNEQFF.

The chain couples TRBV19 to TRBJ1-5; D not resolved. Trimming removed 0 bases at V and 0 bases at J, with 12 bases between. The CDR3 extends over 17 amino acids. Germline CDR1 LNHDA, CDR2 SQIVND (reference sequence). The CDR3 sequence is CASSIDLTVYSNQPQHF. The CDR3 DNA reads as TGTGCCAGTAGTATAGATCTTACAGTTTATAGCAATCAGCCCCAGCATTTT. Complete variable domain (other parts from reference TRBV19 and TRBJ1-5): DGGITQSPKYLFRKEGQNVTLSCEQNLNHDAMYWYRQDPGQGLRLIYYSQIVNDFQKGDIAEGYSVSREKKESFPLTVTSAQKNPTAFYLCASSIDLTVYSNQPQHFGDGTRLSIL.

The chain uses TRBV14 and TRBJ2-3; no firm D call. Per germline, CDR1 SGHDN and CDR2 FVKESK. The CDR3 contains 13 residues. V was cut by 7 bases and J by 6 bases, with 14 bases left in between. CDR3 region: CASTPAWADTQYF. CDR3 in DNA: TGTGCCAGCACCCCGGCGTGGGCGGATACGCAGTATTTT.

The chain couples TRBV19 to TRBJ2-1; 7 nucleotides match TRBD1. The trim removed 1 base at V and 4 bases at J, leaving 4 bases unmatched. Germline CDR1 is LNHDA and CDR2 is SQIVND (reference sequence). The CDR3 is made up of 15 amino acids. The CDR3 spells CASSIAPGQYNEQFF. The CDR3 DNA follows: TGTGCCAGTAGTATAGCCCCGGGACAGTACAATGAGCAGTTCTTC.

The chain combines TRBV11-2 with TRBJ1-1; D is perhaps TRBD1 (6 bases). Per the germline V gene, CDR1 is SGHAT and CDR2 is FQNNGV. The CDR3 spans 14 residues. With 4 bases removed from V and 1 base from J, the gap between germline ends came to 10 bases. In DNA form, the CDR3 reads TGTGCCAGCAGCTCTCAACAGGGGAACACTGAAGCTTTCTTT. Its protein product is CASSSQQGNTEAFF.